This T cell receptor (beta chain) was sequenced for a study of identical twins' blood T cells. Study-wide results and limits: Each donor's most abundant TCRbeta clonotypes shared more CDR3 sequences with her twin than unrelated donors. Shared CDR3 clonotype counts between two donors mainly tracked the product of their cloneset sizes, twins included.

Trimming left V 5 bases short and J 2 bases short, with 16 bases between. The CDR3 is 16 residues long. CDR1 is PRHDT, CDR2 FYEKMQ, per germline (reference sequence). A previously described protocol, modified, built RNA-based TCR cDNA libraries. Authors' data handling: Clonotypes per individual ranged from about 95,000 to nearly 500,000. Using its own MiXCR run on the 5' RACE reads, TCRdb lists one record per CDR3 protein. These V and J calls derive from TCRdb rather than the authors' analysis. The table has around 380,000 distinct CDR3 sequences, roughly 30% seen once; the top ten hold approximately 6.6%. On this clonotype itself: Its matching antigen is unknown.

Sample: PBMCs. This chain joins TRBV13 and TRBJ2-1; a weak D match, TRBD2 (6 bases). The sequence was collected from a woman aged 18 to 50 in good health. The CDR3 DNA sequence: TGTGCCAGCAGCCCGGAGACTAGTGTCACCTACAATGAGCAGTTCTTC. Translating it yields CASSPETSVTYNEQFF.